This passage covers 15 T cell receptor beta chains from one sample sequenced in a study of metastatic and nonmetastatic thyroid tumors. Every patient was untreated before thyroid surgery. TCRdb reassembled clones from the PCR reads with MiXCR. The table has 25,000 to 35,000 clones, 3.5% to 4.5% seen once. Sequencing was done on a sample of blood. Receptors were obtained from a female donor with papillary thyroid cancer or a benign thyroid nodule (not recorded which). Some clones in this sample may be carry-over from other donors' samples.

The chain combines TRBV7-9 with TRBJ2-1, with TRBD2 identical over 9 bases. The V segment lost 4 bases and the J segment 2 bases; nucleotides outside the gene matches: 6. The CDR3 runs to 16 residues. Germline CDR1 and CDR2: SEHNR and FQNEAQ (reference sequence). CDR3 sequence: CASSSQAGGPYNEQFF. The CDR3 coding sequence is TGTGCCAGCAGCTCCCAAGCGGGAGGTCCCTACAATGAGCAGTTCTTC.

This clone was seen many times. The rearrangement joins TRBV2 to TRBJ2-3; 7 bases line up with TRBD2. V shed 6 bases and J 6 bases; nucleotides not matched to a gene: 15. CDR3 length equals 16 residues. The germline V gene has CDR1 SNHLY and CDR2 FYNNEI. Here the CDR3 reads CASRLSGALGLDTQYF. CDR3 nucleotide sequence: TGTGCCAGCAGATTAAGCGGGGCTCTTGGATTGGATACGCAGTATTTT.

This clone was recorded many times. The chain recombines TRBV19 with TRBJ2-7; 12 positions match TRBD2. From germline, CDR1 is LNHDA and CDR2 SQIVND (reference sequence). CDR3 length: 15 residues. V shed 3 bases, J shed 5 bases, and the junction held 5 bases outside the gene matches. As DNA, the CDR3 is TGTGCCAGTAGTATCGTACTAGCGGGAGGTAACGAGCAGTACTTC. Its translation: CASSIVLAGGNEQYF. The full variable domain, rest sourced from reference TRBV19 and TRBJ2-7, is DGGITQSPKYLFRKEGQNVTLSCEQNLNHDAMYWYRQDPGQGLRLIYYSQIVNDFQKGDIAEGYSVSREKKESFPLTVTSAQKNPTAFYLCASSIVLAGGNEQYFGPGTRLTVT.

This clone has at least ten counts. The gene calls are TRBV10-2 and TRBJ1-2, with a weak D call TRBD1 (6 bases). The CDR3 totals 14 residues. Germline values: CDR1 WSHSY, CDR2 SAAADI. V lost 7 bases and J 3 bases, leaving 15 bases between the germline ends. CDR3: CASKITGLDYGYTF. CDR3 nucleotide sequence: TGCGCCAGCAAGATAACAGGGCTCGACTATGGCTACACCTTC.

The genes are TRBV6-2 or TRBV6-3 and TRBJ1-3; 10 positions match TRBD1. The CDR3 has 15 amino acids. The trim removed 7 bases at V and 4 bases at J, leaving 7 bases unmatched. CDR1 is MNHEY, CDR2 SVGEGT, per germline. This CDR3 reads CASNPGQGGGNTIYF. The CDR3, as DNA: TGTGCCAGCAATCCCGGACAGGGGGGCGGAAACACCATATATTTT.

This clone came up many times. The chain uses TRBV19 and TRBJ2-1; D unresolved. Trimming took 8 bases from V and 0 from J, leaving 8 bases between them. Germline CDR1 is LNHDA and CDR2 is SQIVND (reference sequence). There are 13 residues in the CDR3. This chain's CDR3 is CASGGSSYNEQFF. The CDR3 region has the DNA TGTGCCAGTGGCGGTAGCTCCTACAATGAGCAGTTCTTC.

This clone was detected only a few times. J is TRBJ2-3 and V is TRBV6-4, with 11 bases identical to TRBD2. There are 17 residues in the CDR3. Per the germline V gene, CDR1 is MRHNA and CDR2 is SNTAGT. Trimming took 0 bases from V and 6 from J; bases not matched to a gene: 8. In DNA form, the CDR3 reads TGTGCCAGCAGTGACTCACTAGCGGGAGCGATGGTTGATACGCAGTATTTT. This gives the protein CASSDSLAGAMVDTQYF.

This clone occurred many times. The rearrangement uses TRBV4-1 and TRBJ1-4; a weak D match, TRBD1 (5 bases). The length of the CDR3 is 16 residues. Trimming removed 4 bases at V and 5 bases at J, with 17 bases between. CDR1 is MGHRA and CDR2 is YSYEKL in the germline V gene. The CDR3 protein is CASSLLVAGSNEKLFF. CDR3 sequence (DNA): TGCGCCAGCAGCCTATTAGTAGCAGGGAGCAATGAAAAACTGTTTTTT.

The J gene is TRBJ2-3, the V gene TRBV2; TRBD2 matches 9 bases. This CDR3 spans 16 amino acids. The trim removed 5 bases at V and 0 bases at J, leaving 6 bases unmatched. The germline V gene has CDR1 SNHLY and CDR2 FYNNEI. The CDR3 sequence: CASSKFTSGSTDTQYF. The CDR3 nucleotides read TGTGCCAGCAGTAAGTTTACTAGCGGGAGCACAGATACGCAGTATTTT.

The rearrangement links TRBV6-1 to TRBJ2-7; D is uncertain. V was pared by 7 bases and J by 0 bases, with 13 bases between. This CDR3 spans 14 amino acids. Germline V gene sequence: CDR1 MNHNS, CDR2 SASEGT. Here the CDR3 reads CASTQRLDSYEQYF. The CDR3 nucleotides read TGTGCCAGCACCCAGCGCCTGGACTCCTACGAGCAGTACTTC.

This clone was detected a few times. The V call is TRBV6-1, the J call TRBJ2-1; no clear D. The CDR3 runs to 15 residues. The germline gives CDR1 MNHNS, CDR2 SASEGT. Trimming shortened V by 4 bases and J by 0 bases, and 10 bases separated the two germline ends. The CDR3: CASSVGVGSYNEQFF. The CDR3 DNA follows: TGTGCCAGCAGTGTTGGAGTAGGCTCCTACAATGAGCAGTTCTTC.

In its sample, this clone ranks as medium-sized. This chain uses TRBV19 with TRBJ1-1; D is possibly TRBD1 (6 bases). V gave up 5 bases and J gave up 1 base, with 11 bases separating them. Looked up from germline, CDR1 is LNHDA and CDR2 is SQIVND (reference sequence). This CDR3 has 14 amino acids. The CDR3 nucleotides read TGTGCCAGTAGTTTGGGCAGGGGGAACACTGAAGCTTTCTTT. It encodes CASSLGRGNTEAFF.

The rearrangement links TRBV9 to TRBJ1-3; unclear D gene. Trimming took off 3 bases at V and 3 bases at J, with 13 bases between the two ends. This CDR3 has 15 residues. Germline V gene sequence: CDR1 SGDLS, CDR2 YYNGEE. CDR3 in DNA: TGTGCCAGCAGCGCAGAGGGCCTCCGTGGAAACACCATATATTTT. It encodes CASSAEGLRGNTIYF.

This clone turned up a few times. A much larger clone is a single base away; this may be a read error. V is TRBV2 and J is TRBJ1-4; 7 bases are a match to TRBD1. Per germline, CDR1 SNHLY and CDR2 FYNNEI. CDR3 length: 14 residues. J gave up 4 bases and V 6 bases, and 5 bases lay outside the gene matches. The CDR3, as DNA: TGTGCCAGCAGGGACAGGCTCCGTAATGAAAAACTGTTTTTT. Protein: CASRDRLRNEKLFF.

This clone was detected only a few times. Its ends do not fully match the called genes, so a read error is possible. The J gene is TRBJ2-1, the V gene TRBV5-1, with TRBD2 matching over 12 bases. This CDR3 spans 15 amino acids. Germline V gives CDR1 SGHRS, CDR2 YFSETQ. Written as DNA, the CDR3 is TGTGCCAGCAGCTACCCTAGCGGGAGGGCCGAGGGGCAGTTCTTC. Protein product: CASSYPSGRAEGQFF. Looking up the rest from reference TRBV5-1 and TRBJ2-1 gives the full variable domain: KAGVTQTPRYLIKTRGQQVTLSCSPISGHRSVSWYQQTPGQGLQFLFEYFSETQRNKGNFPGRFSGRQFSNSRSEMNVSTLELGDSALYLCASSYPSGRAEGQFFGPGTRLTVL.